This T cell receptor (beta chain) was recovered during a study of early T cells in non-severe SARS-CoV-2 infection. Study observations and caveats: Sequences matched to VDJdb favored anti-spike CD8 responses, while private and CD4 specificities were missed.

CDR1 and CDR2 from the germline V gene are SGHTA and FQGTGA. The CDR3 sequence is 15 residues long. Trimming took off 0 bases at V and 3 bases at J, with 11 bases between the two ends. TCRdb called the 5' RACE reads again in MiXCR, with one record for every CDR3 protein. The sample lists some 91,000 distinct CDR3 sequences; more than 12% were seen once. This clonotype has at least ten counts. Its antigen is currently unknown. Sequenced material: whole blood. The clonotype originates from an adult who was a healthcare worker with PCR-confirmed SARS-CoV-2 infection or an uninfected control (not recorded which). The chain combines TRBV7-3 with TRBJ2-5; perhaps D is TRBD1 or TRBD2 (6 bases each). This CDR3 is CASSLTGGTEETQYF. CDR3 nucleotides: TGTGCCAGCAGCTTAACCGGGGGCACCGAAGAGACCCAGTACTTC.